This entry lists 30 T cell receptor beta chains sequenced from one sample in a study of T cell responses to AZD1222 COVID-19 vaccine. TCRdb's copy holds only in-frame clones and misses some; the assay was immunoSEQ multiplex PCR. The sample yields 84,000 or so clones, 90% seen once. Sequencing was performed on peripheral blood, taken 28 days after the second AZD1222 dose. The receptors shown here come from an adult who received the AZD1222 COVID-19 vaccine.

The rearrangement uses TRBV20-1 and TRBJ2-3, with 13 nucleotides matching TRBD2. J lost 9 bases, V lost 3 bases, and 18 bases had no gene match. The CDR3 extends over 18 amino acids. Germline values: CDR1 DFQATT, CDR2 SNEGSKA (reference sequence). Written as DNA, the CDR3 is TGCAGTGCTAGTAATCGACTAGCGGGAGGAGCAAATCTTAAAACGCAGTATTTT. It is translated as CSASNRLAGGANLKTQYF.

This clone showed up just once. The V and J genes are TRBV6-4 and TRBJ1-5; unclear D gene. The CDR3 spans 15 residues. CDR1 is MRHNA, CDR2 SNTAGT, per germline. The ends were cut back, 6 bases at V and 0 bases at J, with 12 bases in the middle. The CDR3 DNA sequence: TGTGCCAGCAGGACGGACGGTTATAGCAATCAGCCCCAGCATTTT. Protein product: CASRTDGYSNQPQHF.

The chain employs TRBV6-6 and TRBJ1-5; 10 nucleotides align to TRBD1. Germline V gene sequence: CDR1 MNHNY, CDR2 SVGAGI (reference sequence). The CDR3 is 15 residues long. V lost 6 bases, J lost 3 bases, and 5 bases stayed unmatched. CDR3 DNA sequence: TGTGCCAGCAGCTGGGACAGGGGCCCCAATCAGCCCCAGCATTTT. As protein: CASSWDRGPNQPQHF.

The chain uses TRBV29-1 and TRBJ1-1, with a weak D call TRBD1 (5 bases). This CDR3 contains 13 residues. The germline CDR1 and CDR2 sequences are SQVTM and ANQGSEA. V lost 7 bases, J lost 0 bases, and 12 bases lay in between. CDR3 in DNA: TGCAGCGGTGGGGGACGGGTGAACACTGAAGCTTTCTTT. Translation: CSGGGRVNTEAFF.

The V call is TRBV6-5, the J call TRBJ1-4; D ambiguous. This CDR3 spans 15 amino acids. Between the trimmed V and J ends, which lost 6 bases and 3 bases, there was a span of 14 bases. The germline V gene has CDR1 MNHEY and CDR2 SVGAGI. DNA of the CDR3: TGTGCCAGCAGCCGAAAAAGCGGGGCTAATGAAAAACTGTTTTTT. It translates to CASSRKSGANEKLFF.

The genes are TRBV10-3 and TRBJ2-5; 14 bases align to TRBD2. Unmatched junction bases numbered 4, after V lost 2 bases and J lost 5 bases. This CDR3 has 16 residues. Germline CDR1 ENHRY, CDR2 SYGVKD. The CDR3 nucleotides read TGTGCCATCAGTGAGAATGGACTAGCGGGAGGCGAGACCCAGTACTTC. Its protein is CAISENGLAGGETQYF.

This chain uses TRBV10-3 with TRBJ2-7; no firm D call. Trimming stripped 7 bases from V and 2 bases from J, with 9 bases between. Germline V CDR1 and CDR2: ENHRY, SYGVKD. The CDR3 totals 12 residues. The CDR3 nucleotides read TGTGCCATCATGGACGCAACCTACGAGCAGTACTTC. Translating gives CAIMDATYEQYF.

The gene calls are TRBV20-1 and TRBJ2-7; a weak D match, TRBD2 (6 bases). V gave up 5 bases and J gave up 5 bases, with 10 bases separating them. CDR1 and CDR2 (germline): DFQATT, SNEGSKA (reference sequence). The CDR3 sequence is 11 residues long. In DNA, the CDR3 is TGCAGTGCTGGTAGCGGACACGAGCAGTACTTC. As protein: CSAGSGHEQYF.

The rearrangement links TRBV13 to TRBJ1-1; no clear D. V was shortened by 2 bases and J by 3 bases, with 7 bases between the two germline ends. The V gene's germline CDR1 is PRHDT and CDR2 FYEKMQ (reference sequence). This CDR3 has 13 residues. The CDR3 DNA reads TGTGCCAGCAGCTTAAATGGCGACACTGAAGCTTTCTTT. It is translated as CASSLNGDTEAFF.

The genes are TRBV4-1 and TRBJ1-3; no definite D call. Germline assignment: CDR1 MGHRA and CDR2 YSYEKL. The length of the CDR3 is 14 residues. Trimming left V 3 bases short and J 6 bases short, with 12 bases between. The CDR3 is CASSHTQWENTIYF. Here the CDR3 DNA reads TGCGCCAGCAGCCACACACAGTGGGAAAACACCATATATTTT.

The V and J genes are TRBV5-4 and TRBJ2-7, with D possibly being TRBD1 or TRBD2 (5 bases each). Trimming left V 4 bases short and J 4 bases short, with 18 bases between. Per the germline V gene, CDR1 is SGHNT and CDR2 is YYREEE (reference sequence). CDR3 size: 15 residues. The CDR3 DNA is TGTGCCAGCAGCCCTGATGGGGGAAGAGCTTACGAGCAGTACTTC. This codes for CASSPDGGRAYEQYF. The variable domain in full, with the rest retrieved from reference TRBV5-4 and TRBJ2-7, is ETGVTQSPTHLIKTRGQQVTLRCSSQSGHNTVSWYQQALGQGPQFIFQYYREEENGRGNFPPRFSGLQFPNYSSELNVNALELDDSALYLCASSPDGGRAYEQYFGPGTRLTVT.

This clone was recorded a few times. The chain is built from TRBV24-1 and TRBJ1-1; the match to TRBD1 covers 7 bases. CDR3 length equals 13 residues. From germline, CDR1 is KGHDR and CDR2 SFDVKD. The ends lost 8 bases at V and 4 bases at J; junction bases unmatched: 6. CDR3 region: CATTRQGTTEAFF. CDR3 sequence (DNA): TGTGCCACCACCCGACAGGGTACCACTGAAGCTTTCTTT.

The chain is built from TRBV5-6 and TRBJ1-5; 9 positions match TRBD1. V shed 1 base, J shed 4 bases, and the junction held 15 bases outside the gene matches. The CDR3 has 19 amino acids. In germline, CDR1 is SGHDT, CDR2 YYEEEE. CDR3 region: CASSLSVGLGTGRNQPQHF. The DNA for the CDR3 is TGTGCCAGCAGCTTGTCCGTCGGCCTTGGGACAGGGCGAAATCAGCCCCAGCATTTT.

CDR3 coding DNA: TGTGCCAGCAGCTTAACTTGGGGCAAAGTGAATCAGCCCCAGCATTTT. This sequence encodes CASSLTWGKVNQPQHF. The chain joins TRBV7-7 to TRBJ1-5, with D possibly being TRBD1 (5 bases). The germline V gene encodes CDR1 SSHAT and CDR2 FNYEAQ (reference sequence). The CDR3 totals 16 residues. V gave up 2 bases and J gave up 4 bases, with 15 bases separating them.

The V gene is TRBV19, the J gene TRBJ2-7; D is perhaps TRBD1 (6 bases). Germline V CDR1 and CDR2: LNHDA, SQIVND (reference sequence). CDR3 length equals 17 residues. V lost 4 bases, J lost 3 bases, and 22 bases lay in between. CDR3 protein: CASSKTGQFLLGYEQYF. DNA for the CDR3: TGTGCCAGTAGTAAGACTGGACAGTTCCTTCTGGGCTACGAGCAGTACTTC.

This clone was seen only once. CDR3 amino acids: CASSLTELHTEAFF. CDR3 DNA: TGTGCCAGCAGCCTGACAGAGTTACACACTGAAGCTTTCTTT. This chain joins TRBV7-9 and TRBJ1-1; D might be TRBD1 (5 bases). The CDR3 runs to 14 residues. The V and J ends lost 5 bases and 3 bases respectively, with 13 bases between them. Germline V lookup: CDR1 SEHNR, CDR2 FQNEAQ (reference sequence).

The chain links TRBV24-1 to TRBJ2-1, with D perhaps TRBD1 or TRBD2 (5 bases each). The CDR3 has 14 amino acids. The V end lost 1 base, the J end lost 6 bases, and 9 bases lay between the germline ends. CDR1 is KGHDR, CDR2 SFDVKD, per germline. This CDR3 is CATSDFGDGNEQFF. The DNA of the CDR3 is TGTGCCACCAGTGATTTCGGGGACGGCAATGAGCAGTTCTTC.

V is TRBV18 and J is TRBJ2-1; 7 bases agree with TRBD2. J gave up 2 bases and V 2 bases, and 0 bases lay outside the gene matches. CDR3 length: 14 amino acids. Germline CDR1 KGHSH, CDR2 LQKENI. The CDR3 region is CASSPGTTYNEQFF. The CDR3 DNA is TGTGCCAGCTCACCAGGGACTACCTACAATGAGCAGTTCTTC.

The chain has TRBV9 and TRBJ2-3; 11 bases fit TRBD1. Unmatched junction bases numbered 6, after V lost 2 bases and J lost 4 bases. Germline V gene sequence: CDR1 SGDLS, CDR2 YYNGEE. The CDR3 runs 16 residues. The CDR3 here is CASSVDGQGAADTQYF. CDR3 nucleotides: TGTGCCAGCAGCGTGGACGGACAGGGGGCCGCAGATACGCAGTATTTT.

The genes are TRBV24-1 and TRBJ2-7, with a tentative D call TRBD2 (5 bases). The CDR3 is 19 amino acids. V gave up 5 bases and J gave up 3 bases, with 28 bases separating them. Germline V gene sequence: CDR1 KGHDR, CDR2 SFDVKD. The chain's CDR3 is CATSANPAGEGKWVYEQYF. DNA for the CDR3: TGTGCCACCAGTGCCAACCCAGCTGGTGAGGGAAAGTGGGTCTACGAGCAGTACTTC.

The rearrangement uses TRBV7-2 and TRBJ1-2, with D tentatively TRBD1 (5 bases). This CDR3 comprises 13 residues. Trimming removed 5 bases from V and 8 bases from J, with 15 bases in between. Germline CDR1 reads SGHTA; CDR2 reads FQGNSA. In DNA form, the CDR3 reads TGTGCCAGCAGCCTAACGGGGGGTGGAGGCTACACCTTC. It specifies CASSLTGGGGYTF. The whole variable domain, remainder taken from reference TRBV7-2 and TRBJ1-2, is GAGVSQSPSNKVTEKGKDVELRCDPISGHTALYWYRQSLGQGLEFLIYFQGNSAPDKSGLPSDRFSAERTGGSVSTLTIQRTQQEDSAVYLCASSLTGGGGYTFGSGTRLTVV.

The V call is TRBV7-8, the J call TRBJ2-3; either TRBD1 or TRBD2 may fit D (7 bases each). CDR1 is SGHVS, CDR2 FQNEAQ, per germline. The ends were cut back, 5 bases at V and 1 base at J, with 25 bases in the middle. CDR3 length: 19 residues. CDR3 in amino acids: CASSRNQGGRVGGTDTQYF. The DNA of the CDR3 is TGTGCCAGCAGCCGGAATCAGGGGGGGCGCGTCGGGGGCACAGATACGCAGTATTTT.

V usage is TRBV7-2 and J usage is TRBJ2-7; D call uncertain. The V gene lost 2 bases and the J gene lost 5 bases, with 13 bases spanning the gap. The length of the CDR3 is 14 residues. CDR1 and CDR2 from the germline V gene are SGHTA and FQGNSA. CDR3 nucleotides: TGTGCCAGCAGCTTAAGTATAAGGGCCCACGAGCAGTACTTC. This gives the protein CASSLSIRAHEQYF.

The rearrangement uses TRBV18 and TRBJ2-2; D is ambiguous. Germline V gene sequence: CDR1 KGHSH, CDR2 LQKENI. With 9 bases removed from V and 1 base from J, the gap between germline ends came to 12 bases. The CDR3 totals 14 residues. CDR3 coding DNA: TGTGCCAGTTTGCAGACCTTGAACACCGGGGAGCTGTTTTTT. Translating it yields CASLQTLNTGELFF.

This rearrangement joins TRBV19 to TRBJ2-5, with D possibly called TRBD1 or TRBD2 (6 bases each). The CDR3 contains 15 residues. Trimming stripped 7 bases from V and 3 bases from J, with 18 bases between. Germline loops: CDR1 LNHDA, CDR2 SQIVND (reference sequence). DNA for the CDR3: TGTGCCAGTACCGGAGGGACAAACAACAAAGAGACCCAGTACTTC. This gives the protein CASTGGTNNKETQYF.

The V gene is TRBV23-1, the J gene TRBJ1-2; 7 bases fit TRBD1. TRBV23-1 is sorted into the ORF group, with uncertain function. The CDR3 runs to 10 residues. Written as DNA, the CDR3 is TGCGCGGGACAGTACTATGGCTACACCTTC. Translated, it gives CAGQYYGYTF.

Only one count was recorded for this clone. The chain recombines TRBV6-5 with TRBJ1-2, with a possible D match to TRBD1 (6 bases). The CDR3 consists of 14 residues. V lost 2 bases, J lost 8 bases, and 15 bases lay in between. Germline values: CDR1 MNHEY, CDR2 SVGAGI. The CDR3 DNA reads TGTGCCAGCAGTTACCGGAGGGGGGGAAGGGGCTACACCTTC. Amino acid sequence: CASSYRRGGRGYTF.

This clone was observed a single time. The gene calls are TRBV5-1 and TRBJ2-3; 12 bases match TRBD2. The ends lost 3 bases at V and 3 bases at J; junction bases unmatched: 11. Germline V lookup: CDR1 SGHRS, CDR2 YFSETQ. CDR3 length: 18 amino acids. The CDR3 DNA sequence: TGCGCCAGCAGCTCCTCCGGACAACTAGCGGGGGGAACAGATACGCAGTATTTT. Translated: CASSSSGQLAGGTDTQYF.

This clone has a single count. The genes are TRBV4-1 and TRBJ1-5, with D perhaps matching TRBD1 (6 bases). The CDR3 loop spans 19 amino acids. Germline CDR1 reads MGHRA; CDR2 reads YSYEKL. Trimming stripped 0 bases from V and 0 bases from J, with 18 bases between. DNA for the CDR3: TGCGCCAGCAGCCAAGATCGAGAGGGCACAGGGAGTAGCAATCAGCCCCAGCATTTT. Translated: CASSQDREGTGSSNQPQHF.

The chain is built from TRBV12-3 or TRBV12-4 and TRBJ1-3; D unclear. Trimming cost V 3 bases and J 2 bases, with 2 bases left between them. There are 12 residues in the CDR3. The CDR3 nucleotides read TGTGCCAGCAGTTTGACTGGAAACACCATATATTTT. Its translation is CASSLTGNTIYF.